This record looks at one T cell receptor beta chain sequence and its context. This sample is part of a study of control samples from healthy donors and cancer patients. V gave up 5 bases and J gave up 6 bases; unmatched junction bases: 10. The CDR3 runs 16 residues. CDR1 and CDR2 from the germline V gene are SGHAT and FQNNGV. Method: immunoSEQ multiplex PCR; TCRdb's copy keeps in-frame clones and lacks some. The sample yields 130,000 or so clones, less than 95% seen once. The clonotype was recovered from a man younger than 35 in good health. The sequencing sample was made of blood. The V gene is TRBV11-2, the J gene TRBJ2-1; 10 bases fit TRBD2. CDR3 coding DNA: TGTGCCAGCAGCCTGAAGCGGGGGGGCCTAGTCAATGAGCAGTTCTTC. Residues: CASSLKRGGLVNEQFF. Filled out from reference TRBV11-2 and TRBJ2-1, the complete variable domain reads EAGVAQSPRYKIIEKRQSVAFWCNPISGHATLYWYQQILGQGPKLLIQFQNNGVVDDSQLPKDRFSAERLKGVDSTLKIQPAKLEDSAVYLCASSLKRGGLVNEQFFGPGTRLTVL.